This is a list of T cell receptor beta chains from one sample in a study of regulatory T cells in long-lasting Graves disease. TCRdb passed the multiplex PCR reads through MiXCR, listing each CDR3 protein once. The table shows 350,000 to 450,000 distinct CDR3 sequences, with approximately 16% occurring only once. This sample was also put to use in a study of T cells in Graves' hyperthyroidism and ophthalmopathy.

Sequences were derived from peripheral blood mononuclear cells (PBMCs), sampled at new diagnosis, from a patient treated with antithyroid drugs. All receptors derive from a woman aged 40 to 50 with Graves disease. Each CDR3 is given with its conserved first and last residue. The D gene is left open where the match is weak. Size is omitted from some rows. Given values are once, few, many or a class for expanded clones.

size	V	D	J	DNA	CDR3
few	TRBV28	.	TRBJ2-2	TGTGCCAGCAGTTGGACATACCCTACCAGGGGCGTTCCGAACACCGGGGAGCTGTTTTTT	CASSWTYPTRGVPNTGELFF
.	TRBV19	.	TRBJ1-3	TGTGCCAGTAGTCGTCGAGAGAGGGCTGGAAACACCATATATTTT	CASSRRERAGNTIYF
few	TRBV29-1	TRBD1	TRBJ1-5	TGCAGCGTTGGTCCCCCGGCAGGGGGCCTGGATCAGCCCCAGCATTTT	CSVGPPAGGLDQPQHF
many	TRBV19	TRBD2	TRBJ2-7	TGTGCCAGTAGTACAACCGGGACTAGCGCTTACGAGCAGTACTTC	CASSTTGTSAYEQYF
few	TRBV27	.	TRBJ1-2	TGTGCCAGCAGTTTATCGAGGAGCGATGGCTACACCTTC	CASSLSRSDGYTF
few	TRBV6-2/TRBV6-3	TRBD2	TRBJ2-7	TGTGCCAGCAGGCTTCTAGCGGCTTACGAGCAGTACTTC	CASRLLAAYEQYF
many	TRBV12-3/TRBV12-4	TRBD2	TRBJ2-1	TGTGCCAGCATCCCTAGCGGGAACCCCTACAATGAGCAGTTCTTC	CASIPSGNPYNEQFF
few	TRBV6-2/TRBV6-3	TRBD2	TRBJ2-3	TGTGCCAGCCCCCGACTAGCGGGAGGTGCAGATACGCAGTATTTT	CASPRLAGGADTQYF
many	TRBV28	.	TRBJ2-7	TGTGCCAGCAGTTTGATCTATCCGGCGGACCCTACCTACGAGCAGTACTTC	CASSLIYPADPTYEQYF
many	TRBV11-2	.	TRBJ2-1	TGTGCCAGCAGCCAAACTCGGGTCGATGAGCAGTTCTTC	CASSQTRVDEQFF
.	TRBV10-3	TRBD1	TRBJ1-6	TGTGCCATCAGGGTACAGGGGGCGAATCACAATTCACCCCTCCACTTT	CAIRVQGANHNSPLHF
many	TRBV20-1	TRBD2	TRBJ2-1	TGCAGTGCTAGGAAGGGGTTAGCGGGAGAAAGAATTAGACTCAATGAGCAGTTCTTC	CSARKGLAGERIRLNEQFF
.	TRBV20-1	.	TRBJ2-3	TGCAGTGCTAGAGAAATAATCGGCACAGATACGCAGTATTTT	CSAREIIGTDTQYF
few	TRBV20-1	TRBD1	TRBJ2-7	TGCAGTGCTAGCTCTCCGGGACAGGGGGCCTACGAGCAGTACTTC	CSASSPGQGAYEQYF
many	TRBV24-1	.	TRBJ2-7	TGTGCCACCAGTGATTTGGTAAGGGATGAGCAGTACTTC	CATSDLVRDEQYF
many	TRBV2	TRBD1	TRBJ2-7	TGTGCCAGCAGACCATTCAGCGGACAGGGAAGGGACGAGCAGTACTTC	CASRPFSGQGRDEQYF
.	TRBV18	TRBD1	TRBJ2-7	TGTGCCAGCTCACCGCCGGGACAGCTTTCCTACGAGCAGTACTTC	CASSPPGQLSYEQYF
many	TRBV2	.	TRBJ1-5	TGTGCCAGCAGGGTCCATAGCAATCAGCCCCAGCATTTT	CASRVHSNQPQHF
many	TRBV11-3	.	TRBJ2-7	TGTGCCAGCAGCTTAGGGCCGGGACACGCCTTAACCTACGAGCAGTACTTC	CASSLGPGHALTYEQYF
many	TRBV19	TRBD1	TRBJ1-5	TGTGCCAGCCAGACCGGGACAGGGGTCTATAGCAATCAGCCCCAGCATTTT	CASQTGTGVYSNQPQHF
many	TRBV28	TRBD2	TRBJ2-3	TGTGCCAGCAGTTCGGCGGGAGTGGAGACAGATACGCAGTATTTT	CASSSAGVETDTQYF